Shown below are 4 T cell receptor beta chains from a single sample sequenced in a study of cytomegalovirus exposure and HLA in healthy donors. The PCR ran on 60 Vbeta and 13 Jbeta primers. Assay used: immunoSEQ multiplex PCR; TCRdb lists only in-frame clones, some missing. This sample has hundreds of thousands of clones, with around four fifths found just once. Sequences were obtained from PBMCs. The receptors derive from a boy between 2 and 10 years old in good health and CMV-seronegative.

The J gene is TRBJ1-2, the V gene TRBV2; D possibly corresponds to TRBD1 (5 bases). Trimming shortened V by 4 bases and J by 5 bases, and 8 bases separated the two germline ends. The CDR3 extends over 12 amino acids. The germline CDR1 and CDR2 sequences are SNHLY and FYNNEI. The CDR3 DNA follows: TGTGCCAGCAGTGTTCGGGGGTATGGCTACACCTTC. It encodes CASSVRGYGYTF.

With regard to this clone: It is unclear where the CDR3 begins or ends on the DNA, so no DNA is shown, and the CDR3 is as TCRdb lists it. The genes are TRBV27 and TRBJ2-3; the table's D gene call, TRBD1, was not cross checked with the DNA. The V gene's germline CDR1 is MNHEY and CDR2 SMNVEV (reference sequence). The CDR3 is 12 amino acids long, termini counted. The CDR3 loop reads CASSFGQGTKYF.

The V and J genes are TRBV6-1 and TRBJ2-7; 7 bases fit TRBD2. CDR1 and CDR2 from the germline V gene are MNHNS and SASEGT. J lost 5 bases, V lost 8 bases, and 12 bases had no gene match. This CDR3 region has 14 residues. DNA of the CDR3: TGTGCCAGCCTAAGGAGAGCGGGGAGCCACGAGCAGTACTTC. Protein product: CASLRRAGSHEQYF.

Worth noting for this clone: The sample holds other DNA sequences that translate to the same CDR3. This sequence joins TRBV19 and TRBJ2-7; TRBD2 is a possible D gene (5 bases). Trimming shortened V by 5 bases and J by 7 bases, and 9 bases separated the two germline ends. The CDR3 totals 11 residues. Germline V CDR1 and CDR2: LNHDA, SQIVND (reference sequence). In DNA, the CDR3 is TGTGCCAGTAGTTCGGGCGGGGAGCAGTACTTC. It specifies CASSSGGEQYF.